This paragraph reports one T cell receptor beta chain. Antigen unknown. The sample comes from a study of shared clonotypes between healthy human individuals. Study observations and caveats: There were few donors, and this limited the genetic and exposure-history diversity represented.

Germline V CDR1 and CDR2: MGHRA, YSYEKL. J was trimmed by 4 bases and V by 3 bases; bases with no gene match: 6. The CDR3 sequence is 15 residues long. As originally analysed: For the immunoSEQ data, sequences were junction-only without quality scores, so filtering differed. The table came from immunoSEQ multiplex PCR; TCRdb's copy has only in-frame clones and leaves some out. From that table come the V and J calls and clone size; the DNA was used to work out D and trimming. The sample records 500,000 or so clones, around 95% being singletons. The sequencing sample was made of naive CD4+ T cells sorted from blood. The subset here: CD45RA+ positively selected. V gene TRBV4-1 combines with J gene TRBJ1-5; the match to TRBD1 covers 7 bases. The TCR comes from a woman between 25 and 40 years old in good health. CDR3 bases: TGCGCCAGCAGCCACCCAGACAGGGAAAATCAGCCCCAGCATTTT. Its translation: CASSHPDRENQPQHF.